This TCR beta chain was found in a study of identical twins. Notes on the study in general: Alpha sequences that were out-of-frame and twin-shared showed an excess of low generation probability.

TCRdb reprocessed the 5' RACE reads with MiXCR, giving one entry per CDR3 protein. The data show fewer than 450,000 distinct CDR3 sequences, approximately 10% seen once. On this clonotype itself: Its antigen is not known.

With no exceptions, donors were healthy Caucasians. Per germline, CDR1 SGHAT and CDR2 FQNNGV. Losses at the gene ends were 1 base for V and 8 bases for J; bases not matched to a gene: 7. CDR3 length equals 15 residues. The chain carries TRBV11-2 and TRBJ2-1, with 8 bases aligning to TRBD2. The sample was naive T cells sorted from blood. The sequence was collected from a woman aged 45-65 years in good health. The CDR3 coding sequence is TGTGCCAGCAGCTTAGGAGCGGGAGTCTATTATGAGCAGTTCTTC. It specifies CASSLGAGVYYEQFF.